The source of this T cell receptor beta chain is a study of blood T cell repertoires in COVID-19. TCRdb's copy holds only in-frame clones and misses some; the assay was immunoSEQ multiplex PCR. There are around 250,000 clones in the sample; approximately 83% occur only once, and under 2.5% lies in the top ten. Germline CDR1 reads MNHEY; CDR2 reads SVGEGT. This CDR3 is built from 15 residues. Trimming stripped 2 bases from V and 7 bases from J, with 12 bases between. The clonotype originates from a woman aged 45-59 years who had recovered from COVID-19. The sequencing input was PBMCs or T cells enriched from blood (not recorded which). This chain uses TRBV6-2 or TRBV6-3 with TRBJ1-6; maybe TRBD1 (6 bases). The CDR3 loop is CASSYATGRNSPLHF. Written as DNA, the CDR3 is TGTGCCAGCAGTTACGCGACAGGCAGGAATTCACCCCTCCACTTT.